What follows are 6 T cell receptor beta chains derived from one specimen sequenced in a study of CD8 T cells in Susac syndrome. Random hexamers were used to reverse transcribe the RNA input (roughly 0.5 to 1 ug). A single record per CDR3 protein comes from TCRdb applying MiXCR to the immunoSEQ multiplex PCR reads. The table lists 95,000 to 150,000 distinct CDR3 sequences, just over 90% of them singletons. The sequenced material came from CD8+ T cells from PBMCs. The source is a human donor with multiple sclerosis.

The J gene is TRBJ1-1, the V gene TRBV25-1; D remains ambiguous. Trimming removed 2 bases at V and 9 bases at J, with 13 bases between. This CDR3 contains 13 residues. Looked up from germline, CDR1 is MGHDK and CDR2 is SYGVNS. The CDR3 nucleotides read TGTGCCAGCAGTGAAGTCTGGGGTTCGAAAGCTTTCTTT. Amino acids: CASSEVWGSKAFF.

The V and J genes are TRBV20-1 and TRBJ1-5, with 8 bases lining up with TRBD1. With 6 bases clipped from V and 0 bases from J, the junction kept 13 bases outside the gene matches. The germline CDR1 and CDR2 sequences are DFQATT and SNEGSKA (reference sequence). The CDR3 loop spans 17 amino acids. CDR3 sequence: CSAPLTRQGNSNQPQHF. The CDR3 DNA reads TGCAGTGCACCACTGACAAGACAGGGGAATAGCAATCAGCCCCAGCATTTT.

The gene calls are TRBV4-1 and TRBJ2-2, with TRBD1 as a possible D gene (6 bases). Trimming took 5 bases from V and 0 from J, leaving 10 bases between them. This CDR3 region has 15 residues. Germline lookup yields CDR1 MGHRA and CDR2 YSYEKL. CDR3 in amino acids: CASSYRVPNTGELFF. The CDR3 coding sequence is TGCGCCAGCAGCTACAGGGTACCGAACACCGGGGAGCTGTTTTTT.

This chain uses TRBV7-9 with TRBJ2-1; 7 bases align to TRBD1. After removal of 6 bases from V and 1 base from J, the junction contained 9 bases not matched to a gene. The length of the CDR3 is 16 residues. Germline loops: CDR1 SEHNR, CDR2 FQNEAQ (reference sequence). This chain's CDR3 is CASSHEQGKSYNEQFF. The CDR3 DNA reads TGTGCCAGCAGTCACGAACAGGGGAAGTCCTACAATGAGCAGTTCTTC.

The chain joins TRBV20-1 to TRBJ2-2; no firm D call. V was pared by 2 bases and J by 3 bases, with 4 bases between. Germline CDR1 is DFQATT and CDR2 is SNEGSKA (reference sequence). The CDR3 extends over 12 amino acids. CDR3 residues: CSARPYTGELFF. As DNA, the CDR3 is TGCAGTGCTAGACCTTACACCGGGGAGCTGTTTTTT.

The chain recombines TRBV6-5 with TRBJ1-4; the D gene is possibly TRBD1 (6 bases). Germline values: CDR1 MNHEY, CDR2 SVGAGI. V lost 5 bases to trimming and J lost 11 bases, with 9 bases between them. This CDR3 spans 11 amino acids. CDR3 amino acids: CASSNGQKLFF. The CDR3 DNA reads TGTGCCAGCAGTAATGGACAGAAACTGTTTTTT.